Listed here are 19 T cell receptor beta chains from one sample, sequenced in a study of tumor-infiltrating lymphocytes in primary liver carcinoma. Unsorted whole blood yielded blood RNA, and germline DNA was extracted as well. From around 500 ng of total RNA, TCR beta-specific cDNA was reverse-transcribed using a constant-region primer. Researchers made the TCR beta libraries by running three nested multiplex PCR rounds with slightly modified ARM-PCR. TRBV1-TRBV30 forward and Cbeta reverse primers drove the first two roughly 10-cycle rounds. TCRdb recomputed calls from the multiplex PCR reads with MiXCR, one row per CDR3 protein. The sample has 320,000 or so distinct CDR3 sequences, about 60% seen once. Sequenced: peripheral blood. These receptors came from a middle-aged man with primary liver carcinoma and hepatitis B virus infection.

The chain combines TRBV12-3 or TRBV12-4 with TRBJ2-1; TRBD1 or TRBD2 may be the D gene (5 bases each). Trimming left V 5 bases short and J 0 bases short, with 11 bases between. The CDR3 consists of 15 residues. CDR3 protein: CASSQRGSSYNEQFF. DNA of the CDR3: TGTGCCAGCAGTCAGAGGGGAAGCTCCTACAATGAGCAGTTCTTC.

In this sample, this clonotype turned up a few times. The J gene is TRBJ2-7, the V gene TRBV5-6, with 11 bases lining up with TRBD2. The CDR3 is 16 amino acids. CDR1 is SGHDT and CDR2 is YYEEEE in the germline V gene. J lost 1 base, V lost 4 bases, and 7 bases had no gene match. The CDR3 reads CASSPRGLAASYEQYF. For the CDR3, the DNA is TGTGCCAGCAGCCCGAGGGGACTAGCGGCATCCTACGAGCAGTACTTC.

V and J are TRBV6-5 and TRBJ2-6; unclear D gene. V was cut by 5 bases and J by 4 bases, with 15 bases left in between. The CDR3 is 16 residues long. Germline CDR1 is MNHEY and CDR2 is SVGAGI. The CDR3 region is CASSRPQSWGANVLTF. CDR3 DNA sequence: TGTGCCAGCAGTCGACCACAGAGCTGGGGGGCCAACGTCCTGACTTTC.

In the case of this clonotype: An end of the junction does not agree with germline; a read error may underlie this. CDR3 bases: TGCGCCAGCAGCTCCCCGACTAGAGGGAGGATCCACGAGCAGCACTTC. Residues: CASSSPTRGRIHEQHF. V and J are TRBV11-2 and TRBJ2-7, with D possibly TRBD2 on 6 matching bases. From germline, CDR1 is SGHAT and CDR2 FQNNGV. This CDR3 has 16 residues.

In this sample, this clonotype turned up a few times. One end of the junction varies from germline; a read error may be responsible. The CDR3 here is CASSLNRGTDTQYF. CDR3 coding DNA: TGTGCCAGCAGCTTAAACAGGGGCACGGATACGCAGTATTTT. The chain links TRBV11-2 to TRBJ2-3, with 7 bases fitting TRBD1. The CDR3 sequence is 14 residues long. Germline CDR1 and CDR2: SGHAT and FQNNGV.

In the case of this clonotype: A much more abundant neighbour one base away suggests this may be a read error. The V call is TRBV5-6, the J call TRBJ2-3; D not resolved. The CDR3 extends over 14 amino acids. Trimming pared 2 bases from V and 0 bases from J, leaving 7 bases between. The germline CDR1 and CDR2 sequences are SGHDT and YYEEEE. The CDR3 DNA reads TGTGCCAGCAGCTTTGACTGGAGCACAGATACGCAGTATTTT. It encodes CASSFDWSTDTQYF.

This clonotype was counted only a few times. A much more abundant neighbour one base away suggests this may be a read error. In DNA form, the CDR3 reads TGCAGCGTGGGGGACGGTGCAGATCAGCCCCAGCATTTT. Translated: CSVGDGADQPQHF. The genes are TRBV29-1 and TRBJ1-5, with D perhaps TRBD1 (5 bases). This CDR3 has 13 residues. Germline-derived CDR1 and CDR2 are SQVTM and ANQGSEA. Between the trimmed V and J ends, which lost 6 bases and 5 bases, there was a span of 14 bases.

On this clonotype itself: This CDR3 fails to terminate in the conserved phenylalanine or tryptophan, so it likely reflects a read error. The limits of the CDR3 on the DNA are not certain, so only TCRdb's listed CDR3 is given. V gene TRBV29-1 combines with J gene TRBJ2-7; TRBD1 is the table's D call and was not checked against the DNA. The germline V gene has CDR1 SQVTM and CDR2 ANQGSEA. The CDR3 region is 12 residues in length, termini included. The CDR3: CSVGFTQGKVDS.

Written as DNA, the CDR3 is TGTGCCAGCAGTCCCCCCGGACTAGCGGGGACCGGGGAGCTGTTTTTT. This gives the protein CASSPPGLAGTGELFF. The chain links TRBV28 to TRBJ2-2, with 12 bases matching TRBD2. The J segment lost 5 bases and the V segment lost 5 bases, leaving 6 bases of the junction unmatched. CDR1 is MDHEN and CDR2 is SYDVKM in the germline V gene. The CDR3 covers 16 residues. The full variable domain, in which reference TRBV28 and TRBJ2-2 provide the parts outside the CDR3, is DVKVTQSSRYLVKRTGEKVFLECVQDMDHENMFWYRQDPGLGLRLIYFSYDVKMKEKGDIPEGYSVSREKKERFSLILESASTNQTSMYLCASSPPGLAGTGELFFGEGSRLTVL.

The table lists this clonotype with a few counts. This may arise from a read error, as a much more abundant clone is one base away. This chain joins TRBV4-2 and TRBJ2-7, with a possible D match to TRBD1 (7 bases). This CDR3 region has 16 residues. In germline, CDR1 is LGHNA, CDR2 YNFKEQ. The V end lost 0 bases, the J end lost 9 bases, and 21 bases lay between the germline ends. The CDR3: CASSQDPGTAVGGQYF. The CDR3 DNA is TGTGCCAGCAGCCAAGATCCCGGGACAGCGGTGGGGGGGCAGTACTTC.

As concerns this clonotype: This may arise from a read error, as a much more abundant clone is one base away. The chain uses TRBV12-3 or TRBV12-4 and TRBJ2-5, with TRBD1 matching 9 bases. V trimming: 6 bases; J trimming: 5 bases; junction bases outside the gene matches: 10. This CDR3 region has 15 residues. The CDR3 DNA sequence: TGTGCCAGCAGCATGGACAGGGGCGTTATGGAGACCCAGTACTTC. It encodes CASSMDRGVMETQYF.

As regards this clonotype: One end of the junction fails to match germline, which may point to a read error. V is TRBV6-4 and J is TRBJ2-5; no clear D. CDR3 length equals 15 residues. CDR1 is MRHNA, CDR2 SNTAGT, per germline. The CDR3 sequence: CASTLSSPTGETPYF. The CDR3 DNA is TGTGCCAGCACCCTGAGCTCCCCGACCGGAGAGACCCCGTACTTC.

Comment on this clonotype: The CDR3 carries no conserved terminal phenylalanine or tryptophan, so it likely arises from a read error. The V gene is TRBV11-1, the J gene TRBJ2-1; D might be TRBD2 (7 bases). Germline-derived CDR1 and CDR2 are SGHAT and FQDESV (reference sequence). With 3 bases removed from V and 6 bases from J, the gap between germline ends came to 12 bases. The CDR3 has 14 residues. CDR3 sequence reads: CASSLGGGANEQFI. The CDR3 DNA follows: TGTGCCAGCAGCTTGGGAGGGGGGGCCAATGAGCAGTTCATC.

Only one count was recorded for this clonotype. The chain uses TRBV11-2 and TRBJ2-1; 11 nucleotides line up with TRBD2. This CDR3 is built from 16 residues. The germline V gene has CDR1 SGHAT and CDR2 FQNNGV. After removal of 10 bases from V and 11 bases from J, the junction contained 19 bases not matched to a gene. The CDR3 nucleotides read TGTGCCAACATGAGGCTAGCGGGAGGAAGATACGATAAGCAGTTCTTC. Its protein product is CANMRLAGGRYDKQFF. Full variable domain (missing parts from reference TRBV11-2 and TRBJ2-1): EAGVAQSPRYKIIEKRQSVAFWCNPISGHATLYWYQQILGQGPKLLIQFQNNGVVDDSQLPKDRFSAERLKGVDSTLKIQPAKLEDSAVYLCANMRLAGGRYDKQFFGPGTRLTVL.

As for this clonotype: One junction end disagrees with the germline gene, perhaps due to a read error. The rearrangement joins TRBV4-1 to TRBJ1-2; 9 bases fit TRBD1. Germline values: CDR1 MGHRA, CDR2 YSYEKL. This CDR3 is built from 16 residues. CDR3: CARSQKGQGIASGYTF. The CDR3 DNA is TGCGCCAGGAGCCAAAAGGGACAGGGAATCGCAAGTGGCTACACCTTC.

Concerning this clonotype: This could be a read error, since a much larger clone is one nucleotide away. The chain uses TRBV11-2 and TRBJ2-1, with D uncertain. The J call may be faulty, since TRBJ2-7 better matches the DNA end. The CDR3 contains 11 residues. Germline V CDR1 and CDR2: SGHAT, FQNNGV. CDR3 amino acids: CASSPKSEQYF. In nucleotides, the CDR3 is TGTGCCAGCAGCCCGAAAAGTGAGCAGTACTTC.

About this clonotype itself: An end of the junction does not agree with germline; a read error may underlie this. V and J are TRBV13 and TRBJ2-7, with 16 positions matching TRBD2. The CDR3 runs 20 residues. The germline V gene encodes CDR1 PRHDT and CDR2 FYEKMQ (reference sequence). In DNA form, the CDR3 reads TGTGCCAGCAGCCCACTAGCGGGACTAGCGGGAGGGCCGCTCTCCTACGAGCAGTCCTTC. Translation: CASSPLAGLAGGPLSYEQSF. Full variable domain (rest looked up from reference TRBV13 and TRBJ2-7): AAGVIQSPRHLIKEKRETATLKCYPIPRHDTVYWYQQGPGQDPQFLISFYEKMQSDKGSIPDRFSAQQFSDYHSELNMSSLELGDSALYFCASSPLAGLAGGPLSYEQSFGPGTRLTVT.

A note on this clonotype: A much larger clone lies a single base off, so this may be a read error. The CDR3 spells CASTQQGANGSNQPQRF. CDR3 DNA sequence: TGTGCCAGCACCCAGCAGGGGGCAAATGGGAGCAATCAGCCCCAGCGTTTT. The chain couples TRBV4-2 to TRBJ1-5; 8 nucleotides match TRBD1. CDR3 length: 17 residues. The V gene's germline CDR1 is LGHNA and CDR2 YNFKEQ.

The V gene is TRBV4-3, the J gene TRBJ1-3, with D perhaps TRBD1 (6 bases). Per the germline V gene, CDR1 is LGHNA and CDR2 is YSLEER. V was cut by 4 bases and J by 1 base, with 11 bases left in between. This CDR3 is built from 15 residues. Written as DNA, the CDR3 is TGCGCCAGCAGCCCCCGAGGGGGATCTGGAAACACCATATATTTT. It translates to CASSPRGGSGNTIYF.